This note documents a single TCR beta chain sequence. Assay: immunoSEQ multiplex PCR; the TCRdb copy retains only in-frame clones and omits some. The data show 500,000 to 750,000 clones, approximately 90% seen once. The record originates from a study of shared T cell receptors in the human thymus. The CDR3 contains 15 residues. CDR1 and CDR2 from the germline V gene are MNHNS and SASEGT. The V end was cut by 3 bases, the J end by 0 bases, with 8 bases between. These data are also associated with another study on human thymus T cells. In that study: Resections obtained during corrective heart surgery supplied the thymus tissue. Thymic and blood repertoires showed apparently biased V and J gene usage.

This chain links TRBV6-1 with TRBJ2-2; perhaps TRBD1 as D (6 bases). The sequencing input was thymocytes. The receptor was derived from a boy younger than two with a congenital heart defect. The CDR3 nucleotides read TGTGCCAGCAGTGACGACAGGTCGAACACCGGGGAGCTGTTTTTT. The encoded protein is CASSDDRSNTGELFF.